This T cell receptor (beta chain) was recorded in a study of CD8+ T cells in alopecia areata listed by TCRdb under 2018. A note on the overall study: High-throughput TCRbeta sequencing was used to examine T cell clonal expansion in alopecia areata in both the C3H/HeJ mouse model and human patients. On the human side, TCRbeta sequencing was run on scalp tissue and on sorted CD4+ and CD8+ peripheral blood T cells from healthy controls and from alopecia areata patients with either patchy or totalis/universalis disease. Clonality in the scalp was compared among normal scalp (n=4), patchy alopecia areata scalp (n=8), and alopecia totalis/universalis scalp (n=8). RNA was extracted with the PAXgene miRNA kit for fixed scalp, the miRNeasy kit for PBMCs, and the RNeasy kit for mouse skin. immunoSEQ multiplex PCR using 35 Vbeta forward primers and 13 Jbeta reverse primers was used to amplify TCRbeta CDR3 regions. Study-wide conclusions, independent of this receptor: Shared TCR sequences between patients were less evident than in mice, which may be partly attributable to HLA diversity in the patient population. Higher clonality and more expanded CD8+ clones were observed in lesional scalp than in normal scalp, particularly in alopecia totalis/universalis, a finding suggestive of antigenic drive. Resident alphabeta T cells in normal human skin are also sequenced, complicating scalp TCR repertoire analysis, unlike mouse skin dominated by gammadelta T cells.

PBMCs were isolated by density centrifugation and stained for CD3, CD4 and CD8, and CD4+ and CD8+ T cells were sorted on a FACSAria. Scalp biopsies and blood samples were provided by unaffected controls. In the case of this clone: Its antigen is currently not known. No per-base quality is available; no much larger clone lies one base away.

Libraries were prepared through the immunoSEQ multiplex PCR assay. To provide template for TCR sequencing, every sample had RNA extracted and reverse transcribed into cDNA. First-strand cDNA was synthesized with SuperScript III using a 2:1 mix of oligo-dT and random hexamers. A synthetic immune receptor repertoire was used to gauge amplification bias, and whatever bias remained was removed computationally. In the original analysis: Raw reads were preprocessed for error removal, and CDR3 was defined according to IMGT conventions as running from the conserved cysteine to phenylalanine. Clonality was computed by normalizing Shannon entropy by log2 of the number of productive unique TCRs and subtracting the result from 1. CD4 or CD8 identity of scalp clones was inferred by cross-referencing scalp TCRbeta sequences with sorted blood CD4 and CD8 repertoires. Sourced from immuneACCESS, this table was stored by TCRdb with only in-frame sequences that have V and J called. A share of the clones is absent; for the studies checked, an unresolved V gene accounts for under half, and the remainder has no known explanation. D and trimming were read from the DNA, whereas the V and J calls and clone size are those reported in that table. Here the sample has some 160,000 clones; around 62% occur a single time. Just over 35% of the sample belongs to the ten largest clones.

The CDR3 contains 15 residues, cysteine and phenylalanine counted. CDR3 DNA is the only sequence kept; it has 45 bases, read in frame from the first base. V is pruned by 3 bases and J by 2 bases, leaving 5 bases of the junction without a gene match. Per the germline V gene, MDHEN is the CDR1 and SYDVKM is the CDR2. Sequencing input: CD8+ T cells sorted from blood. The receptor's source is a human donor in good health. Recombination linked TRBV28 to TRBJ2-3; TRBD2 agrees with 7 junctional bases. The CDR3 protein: CASSFGLADTDTQYF. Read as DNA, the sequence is TGTGCCAGCAGTTTCGGGCTAGCGGACACAGATACGCAGTATTTT. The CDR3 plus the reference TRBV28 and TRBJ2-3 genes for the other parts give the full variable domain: DVKVTQSSRYLVKRTGEKVFLECVQDMDHENMFWYRQDPGLGLRLIYFSYDVKMKEKGDIPEGYSVSREKKERFSLILESASTNQTSMYLCASSFGLADTDTQYFGPGTRLTVL.